This TCR beta chain derives from a study of blood T cell repertoires in COVID-19. Study context: Samples came from the United States, Italy and Spain, spanning acute and convalescent COVID-19. The cDNA or gDNA used as material had been derived from T cells, B-cell-depleted T cells, or PBMCs.

V lost 6 bases, J lost 2 bases, and 9 bases stayed unmatched. Germline loops: CDR1 MDHEN, CDR2 SYDVKM. This CDR3 spans 15 amino acids. Original methodology: Estimation of nucleated cell counts was performed using reference gene primer amplification. Repertoires were generated with immunoSEQ multiplex PCR, while TCRdb's copy carries only in-frame clones and drops some. Clone size and V and J calls were adopted from that table, with D and trimming inferred from the DNA. In the table there are a few hundred thousand clones, 89% of which are singletons. J is TRBJ2-7 and V is TRBV28; TRBD2 matches 8 bases. The source of this sequence is a middle-aged woman who had recovered from COVID-19. Specimen: peripheral blood. CDR3 in DNA: TGTGCCAGCAGGGCCCCCCGGGGGGGTGCCTACGAGCAGTACTTC. It specifies CASRAPRGGAYEQYF.